Below, one TCR beta chain is given with its context. This clonotype was observed a handful of times. What this receptor recognizes is not known. The input lacks base qualities; no much larger clone sits a single base away. Library preparation was by 5' RACE. Sequencer: Illumina HiSeq 2500. A second roughly 6 to 11 cycle PCR used a sample-barcoded 5' primer and a J-beta primer mix. A template-switch 5' adaptor carrying 12 random nucleotides introduced a unique molecular identifier onto each TCR beta cDNA molecule. At least 3 million CDR3-containing paired-end reads were obtained from each sample. All of the RNA was converted into first-strand cDNA using the Mint cDNA synthesis kit, with a TRBC-specific oligonucleotide serving as the primer. Following uracil-DNA glycosylase treatment, a first 18-cycle PCR with universal primers M1SS and BC2_uni_R was performed on all cDNA. Per the authors' processing: For normalization, 1 million high-quality reads, each with a distinct molecular identifier, were randomly selected from each sample. Instead of being binned into consensus sequences, reads that shared molecular identifiers were thrown out. MiTCR, with a Q25 quality threshold and the strictest error-elimination algorithm, was used for CDR3 identification, clonotype clustering and error correction. A nonparametric unseen species model with Euler transformation was used to estimate lower-bound total TCR beta diversity. Through fastp at Q25 and MiXCR, TCRdb rebuilt clones from the public reads, retaining in-frame beta chains. Rows merge per CDR3 protein into single entries with the most common DNA and genes. The V and J calls reflect TCRdb's pipeline rather than the authors' work. The sample includes some 670,000 distinct CDR3 sequences, with over 40% observed a single time. In total, the top ten clones hold less than 15% of the sample.

The data stem from a study of blood T cells in healthy people across ages (dated by TCRdb to the mid-2010s). Regarding the study in general: In model experiments, template switching captured about one uniquely barcoded TCR beta cDNA molecule for every two T cells. The study measured age-related changes in TCR beta repertoire diversity using deep sequencing normalized with unique cDNA molecular identifiers. The donors were divided into four age groups: young (average around 17 years), middle-aged (about 40), aged (roughly 66) and long-lived (about 84). Two additional independent replicas of 1 million unique cDNA reads from the same blood draw were analyzed for two donors (one aged 18 to 30 and one aged 80 or older). To avoid experimental bias, donors of different ages were spread randomly across the sequencing lanes.

As encoded in the germline V gene, CDR1 is MNHNS while CDR2 is SASEGT. V is reduced by 1 base and J by 4 bases, leaving a spacing of 13 bases between them. Spanning cysteine to phenylalanine, the CDR3 consists of 15 amino acids. Solely the CDR3 DNA is kept, with 45 bases framed from the first base. Beyond this particular receptor, the publication reports: There was a strong correlation between observed TCR beta diversity and the percentage of naive T cells measured by flow cytometry. Donor CMV infection status was unknown, potentially confounding age-related changes in expanded clonotypes. The long-lived group showed more naive CD4+ T cells, fewer expanded clones and increased TCR diversity than the aged group, suggesting age selection. Conclusive comparison of naive and antigen-experienced compartments was prevented by the profiling of bulk unsorted PBMCs. Observed TCR beta diversity per million T cells fell roughly linearly with age, and a significant reduction was already apparent by age around 36. Estimates of total diversity from one million sequenced T cells were regarded as lower bounds and underestimates.

The roughly 37 donors, aged roughly 6 to 95 years, were systemically healthy Caucasian individuals from Russia. Approximately 9.7 milliliters of peripheral blood were drawn from each donor into EDTA-treated Vacutainer tubes. Ficoll-Paque density-gradient centrifugation was used to isolate PBMCs, with at least 6 million obtained per sample. Total RNA was extracted from PBMCs with Trizol reagent, with at least 6 micrograms obtained per sample. For every donor, flow cytometry on a PBMC aliquot measured the percentage of naive CD45RAhigh/CD27high T cells. The specimen sequenced was blood. The chain was built from TRBV6-1 and TRBJ1-1, and TRBD1 may be the D gene, going by 6 matching bases. The TCR comes from an elderly woman in good health. CDR3 protein: CASSEGGGVGTEAFF. The bases are TGTGCCAGCAGTGAAGGGGGGGGCGTGGGCACTGAAGCTTTCTTT.